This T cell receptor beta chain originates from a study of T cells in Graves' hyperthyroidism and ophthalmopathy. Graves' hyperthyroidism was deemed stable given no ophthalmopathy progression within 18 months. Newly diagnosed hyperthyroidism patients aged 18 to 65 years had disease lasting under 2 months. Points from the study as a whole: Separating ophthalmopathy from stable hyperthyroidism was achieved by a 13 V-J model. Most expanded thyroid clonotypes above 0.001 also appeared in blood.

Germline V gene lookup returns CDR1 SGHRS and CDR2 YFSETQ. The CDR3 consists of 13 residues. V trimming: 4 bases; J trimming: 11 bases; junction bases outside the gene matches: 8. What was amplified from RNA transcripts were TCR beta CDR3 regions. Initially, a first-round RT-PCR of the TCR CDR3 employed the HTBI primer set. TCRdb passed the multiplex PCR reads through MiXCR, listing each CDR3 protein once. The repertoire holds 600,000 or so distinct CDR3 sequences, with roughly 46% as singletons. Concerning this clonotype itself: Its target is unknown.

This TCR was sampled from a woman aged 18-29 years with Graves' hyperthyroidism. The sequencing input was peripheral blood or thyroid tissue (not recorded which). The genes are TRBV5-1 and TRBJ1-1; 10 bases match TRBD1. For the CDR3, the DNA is TGCGCCAGCAGCAGACGGCTGGGACAGGGGGCTTTCTTT. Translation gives CASSRRLGQGAFF.